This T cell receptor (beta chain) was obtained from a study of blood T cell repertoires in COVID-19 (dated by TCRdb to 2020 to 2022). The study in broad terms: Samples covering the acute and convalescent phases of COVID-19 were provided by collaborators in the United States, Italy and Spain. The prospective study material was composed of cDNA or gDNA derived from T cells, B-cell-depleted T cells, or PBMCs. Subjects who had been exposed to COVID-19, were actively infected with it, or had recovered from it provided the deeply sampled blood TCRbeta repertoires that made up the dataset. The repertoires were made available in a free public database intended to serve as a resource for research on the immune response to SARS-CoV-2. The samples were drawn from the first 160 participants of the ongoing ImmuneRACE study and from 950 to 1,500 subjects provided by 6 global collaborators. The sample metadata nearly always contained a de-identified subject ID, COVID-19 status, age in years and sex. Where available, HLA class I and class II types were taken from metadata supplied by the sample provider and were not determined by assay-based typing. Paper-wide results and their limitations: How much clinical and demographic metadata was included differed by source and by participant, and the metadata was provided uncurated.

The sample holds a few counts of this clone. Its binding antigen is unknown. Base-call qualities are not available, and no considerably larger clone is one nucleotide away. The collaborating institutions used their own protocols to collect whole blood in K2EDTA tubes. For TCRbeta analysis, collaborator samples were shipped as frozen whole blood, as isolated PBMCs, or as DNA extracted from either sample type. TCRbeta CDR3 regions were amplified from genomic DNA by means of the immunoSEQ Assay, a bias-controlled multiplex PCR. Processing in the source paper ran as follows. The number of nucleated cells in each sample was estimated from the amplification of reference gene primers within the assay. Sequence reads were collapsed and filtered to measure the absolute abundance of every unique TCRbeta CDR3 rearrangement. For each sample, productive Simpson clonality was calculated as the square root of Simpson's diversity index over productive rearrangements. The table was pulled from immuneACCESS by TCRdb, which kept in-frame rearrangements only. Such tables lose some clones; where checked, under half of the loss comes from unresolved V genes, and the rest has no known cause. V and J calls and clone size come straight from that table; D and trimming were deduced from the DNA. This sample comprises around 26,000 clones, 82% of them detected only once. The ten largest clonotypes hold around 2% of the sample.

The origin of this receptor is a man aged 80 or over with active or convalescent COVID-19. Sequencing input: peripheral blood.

At the DNA level, the sequence is TGTGCCAGCAGCCGTCCCGGGACAGGGTTTAATGAGCAGTTCTTC. This gives the protein CASSRPGTGFNEQFF. The rearrangement joined TRBV6-6 to TRBJ2-1, and TRBD1 aligns with 9 junction nucleotides. Relative to germline, V is missing 6 bases and J is missing 7 bases, with 10 bases of the junction outside any gene match. The CDR3 numbers 15 residues from cysteine through phenylalanine. Only the CDR3 part of the read is kept: 45 bases, read in frame from the first base. According to the germline V gene (reference sequence), CDR1 reads MNHNY and CDR2 reads SVGAGI.